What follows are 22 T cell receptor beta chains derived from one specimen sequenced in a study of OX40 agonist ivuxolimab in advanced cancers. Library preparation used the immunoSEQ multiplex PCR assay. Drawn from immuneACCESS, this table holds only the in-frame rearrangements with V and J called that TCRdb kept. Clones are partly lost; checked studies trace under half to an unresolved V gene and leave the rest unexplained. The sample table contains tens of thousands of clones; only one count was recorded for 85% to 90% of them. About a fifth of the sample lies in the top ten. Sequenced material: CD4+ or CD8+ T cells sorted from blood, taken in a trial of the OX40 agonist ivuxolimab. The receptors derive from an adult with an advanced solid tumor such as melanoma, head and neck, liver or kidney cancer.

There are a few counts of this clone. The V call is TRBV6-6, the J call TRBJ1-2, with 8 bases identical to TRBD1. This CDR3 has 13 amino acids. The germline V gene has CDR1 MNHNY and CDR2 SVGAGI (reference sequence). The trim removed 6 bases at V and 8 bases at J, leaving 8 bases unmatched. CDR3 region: CASSQNRGGGYTF. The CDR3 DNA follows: TGTGCCAGCAGCCAAAACAGGGGGGGAGGCTACACCTTC.

CDR3 in amino acids: CASSPMRGVGNTIYF. For the CDR3, the DNA is TGTGCCAGCAGTCCCATGCGCGGGGTTGGAAACACCATATATTTT. The chain has TRBV27 and TRBJ1-3; D gene unclear. The CDR3 spans 15 residues. The germline gives CDR1 MNHEY, CDR2 SMNVEV (reference sequence). Trimming stripped 5 bases from V and 3 bases from J, with 14 bases between.

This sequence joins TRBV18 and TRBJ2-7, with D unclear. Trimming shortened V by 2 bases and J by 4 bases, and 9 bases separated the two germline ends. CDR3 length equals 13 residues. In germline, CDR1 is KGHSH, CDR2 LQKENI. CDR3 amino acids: CASSPMDRYEQYF. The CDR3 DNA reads TGTGCCAGCTCACCAATGGACCGTTACGAGCAGTACTTC. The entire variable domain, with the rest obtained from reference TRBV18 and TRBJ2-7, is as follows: NAGVMQNPRHLVRRRGQEARLRCSPMKGHSHVYWYRQLPEEGLKFMVYLQKENIIDESGMPKERFSAEFPKEGPSILRIQQVVRGDSAAYFCASSPMDRYEQYFGPGTRLTVT.

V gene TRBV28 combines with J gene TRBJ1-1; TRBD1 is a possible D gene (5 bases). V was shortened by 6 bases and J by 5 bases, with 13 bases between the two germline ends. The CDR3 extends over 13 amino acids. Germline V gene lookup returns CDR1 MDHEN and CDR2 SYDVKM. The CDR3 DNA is TGTGCCAGCAGCTTAGGGGAAAATACTGAAGCTTTCTTT. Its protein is CASSLGENTEAFF. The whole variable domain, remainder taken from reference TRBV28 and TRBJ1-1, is DVKVTQSSRYLVKRTGEKVFLECVQDMDHENMFWYRQDPGLGLRLIYFSYDVKMKEKGDIPEGYSVSREKKERFSLILESASTNQTSMYLCASSLGENTEAFFGQGTRLTVV.

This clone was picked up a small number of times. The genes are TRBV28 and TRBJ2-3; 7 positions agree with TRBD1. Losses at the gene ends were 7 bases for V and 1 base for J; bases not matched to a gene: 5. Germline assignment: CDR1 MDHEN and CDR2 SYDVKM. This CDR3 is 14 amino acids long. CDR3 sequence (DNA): TGTGCCAGCACCAACGACAGGGGCACAGATACGCAGTATTTT. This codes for CASTNDRGTDTQYF.

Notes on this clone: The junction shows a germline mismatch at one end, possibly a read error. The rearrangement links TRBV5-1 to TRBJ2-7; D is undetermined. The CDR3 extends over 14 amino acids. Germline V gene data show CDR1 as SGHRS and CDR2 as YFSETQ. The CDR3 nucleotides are TGTGCCAGCAGCTTGGTAGCCCGACCCTACGAGCAGTACTTC. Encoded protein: CASSLVARPYEQYF. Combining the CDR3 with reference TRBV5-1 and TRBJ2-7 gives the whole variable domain KAGVTQTPRYLIKTRGQQVTLSCSPISGHRSVSWYQQTPGQGLQFLFEYFSETQRNKGNFPGRFSGRQFSNSRSEMNVSTLELGDSALYLCASSLVARPYEQYFGPGTRLTVT.

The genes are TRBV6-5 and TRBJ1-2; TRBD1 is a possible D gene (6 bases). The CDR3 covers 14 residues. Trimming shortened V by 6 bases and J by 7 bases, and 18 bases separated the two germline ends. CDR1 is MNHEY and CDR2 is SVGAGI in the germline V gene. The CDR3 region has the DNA TGTGCCAGCAGCGCCAATACAGGGAGCGGTGGCTACACCTTC. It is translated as CASSANTGSGGYTF.

CDR3 protein: CASSLGTLTDTQYF. In nucleotides, the CDR3 is TGTGCCAGCAGTCTTGGGACCCTCACAGATACGCAGTATTTT. The V and J genes are TRBV28 and TRBJ2-3, with D perhaps assigned TRBD1 or TRBD2 (5 bases each). The CDR3 has 14 amino acids. The V and J ends lost 5 bases and 2 bases respectively, with 11 bases between them. Per germline, CDR1 MDHEN and CDR2 SYDVKM.

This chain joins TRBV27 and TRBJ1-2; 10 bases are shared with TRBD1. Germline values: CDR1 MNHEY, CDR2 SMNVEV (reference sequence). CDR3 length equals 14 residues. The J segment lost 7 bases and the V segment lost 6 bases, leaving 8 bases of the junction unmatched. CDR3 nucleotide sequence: TGTGCCAGCAGCTCCGACAGGGGGCTAGGTGGCTACACCTTC. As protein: CASSSDRGLGGYTF.

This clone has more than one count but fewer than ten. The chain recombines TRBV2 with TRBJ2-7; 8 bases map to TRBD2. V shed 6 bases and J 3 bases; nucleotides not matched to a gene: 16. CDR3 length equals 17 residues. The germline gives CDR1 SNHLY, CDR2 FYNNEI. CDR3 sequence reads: CASRLFPELAENYEQYF. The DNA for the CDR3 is TGTGCCAGCAGGTTGTTCCCTGAACTAGCGGAAAACTACGAGCAGTACTTC.

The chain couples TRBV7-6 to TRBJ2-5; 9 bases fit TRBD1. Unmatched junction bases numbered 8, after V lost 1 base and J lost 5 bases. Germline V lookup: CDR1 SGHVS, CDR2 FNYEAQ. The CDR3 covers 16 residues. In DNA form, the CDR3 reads TGTGCCAGCAGCTTAGAGACCGGGACAGGGAAGGAGACCCAGTACTTC. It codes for CASSLETGTGKETQYF.

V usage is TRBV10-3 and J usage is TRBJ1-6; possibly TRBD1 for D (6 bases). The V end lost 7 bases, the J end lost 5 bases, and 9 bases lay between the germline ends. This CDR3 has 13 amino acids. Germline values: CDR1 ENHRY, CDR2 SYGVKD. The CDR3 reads CAINREDNSPLHF. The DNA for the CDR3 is TGTGCCATCAACAGGGAAGATAATTCACCCCTCCACTTT.

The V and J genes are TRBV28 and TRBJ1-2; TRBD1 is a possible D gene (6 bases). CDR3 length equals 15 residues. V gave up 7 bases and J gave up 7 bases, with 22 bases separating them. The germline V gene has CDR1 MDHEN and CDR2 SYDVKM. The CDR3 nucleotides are TGTGCCAGCATAGGGGACACCCCTCCAAATTCTGGCTACACCTTC. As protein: CASIGDTPPNSGYTF.

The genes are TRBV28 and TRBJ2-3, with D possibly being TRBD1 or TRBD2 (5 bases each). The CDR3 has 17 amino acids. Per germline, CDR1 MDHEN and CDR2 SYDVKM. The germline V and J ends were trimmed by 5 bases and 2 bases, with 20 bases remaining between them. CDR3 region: CASSLAGAPTNTDTQYF. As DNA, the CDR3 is TGTGCCAGCAGTCTAGCCGGGGCCCCGACGAACACAGATACGCAGTATTTT.

Written as DNA, the CDR3 is TGTGCCAGCAGCGGGGGTCCCCCTTTCAAATTATCCTACGAGCAGTACTTC. Translation gives CASSGGPPFKLSYEQYF. The rearrangement uses TRBV9 and TRBJ2-7; the D is unclear. V was clipped by 3 bases and J by 1 base, with 20 bases between them. Germline V gene lookup returns CDR1 SGDLS and CDR2 YYNGEE. The CDR3 sequence is 17 residues long.

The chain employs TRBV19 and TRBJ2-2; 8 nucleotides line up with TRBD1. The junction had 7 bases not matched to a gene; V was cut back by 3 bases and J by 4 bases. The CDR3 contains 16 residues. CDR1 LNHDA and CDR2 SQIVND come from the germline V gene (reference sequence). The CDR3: CASSISGTGVTGELFF. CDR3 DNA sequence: TGTGCCAGTAGTATTTCGGGGACAGGTGTCACCGGGGAGCTGTTTTTT. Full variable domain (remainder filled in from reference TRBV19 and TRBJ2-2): DGGITQSPKYLFRKEGQNVTLSCEQNLNHDAMYWYRQDPGQGLRLIYYSQIVNDFQKGDIAEGYSVSREKKESFPLTVTSAQKNPTAFYLCASSISGTGVTGELFFGEGSRLTVL.

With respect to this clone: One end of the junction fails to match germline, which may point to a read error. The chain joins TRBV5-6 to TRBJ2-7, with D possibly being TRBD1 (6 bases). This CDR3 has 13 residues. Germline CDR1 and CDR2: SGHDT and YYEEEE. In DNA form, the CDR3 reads TGTGCCGGCAGCTTGGGACAAAGTTACGAGCAGTACTTC. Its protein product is CAGSLGQSYEQYF.

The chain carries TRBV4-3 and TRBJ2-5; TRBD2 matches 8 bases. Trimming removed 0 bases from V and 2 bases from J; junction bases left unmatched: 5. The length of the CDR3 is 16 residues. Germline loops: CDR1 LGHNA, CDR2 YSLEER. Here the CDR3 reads CASSQELSGVQETQYF. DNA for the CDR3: TGCGCCAGCAGCCAAGAGCTTAGCGGGGTGCAAGAGACCCAGTACTTC.

In nucleotides, the CDR3 is TGTGCCAGTAGTATAGGCCAGGGGGGCAATCAGCCCCAGCATTTT. It is translated as CASSIGQGGNQPQHF. The chain carries TRBV19 and TRBJ1-5, with 7 bases aligning to TRBD1. Germline V gene sequence: CDR1 LNHDA, CDR2 SQIVND (reference sequence). There are 15 residues in the CDR3. V shed 1 base, J shed 2 bases, and the junction held 2 bases outside the gene matches.

CDR3 loop: CATLKSRLAGTNTGELFF. For the CDR3, the DNA is TGTGCCACCCTAAAATCCCGGCTAGCGGGGACGAACACCGGGGAGCTGTTTTTT. V is TRBV11-2 and J is TRBJ2-2; TRBD2 aligns across 9 bases. V dropped 10 bases and J dropped 0; count of bases not matched to a gene: 15. This CDR3 region has 18 residues. CDR1 is SGHAT, CDR2 FQNNGV, per germline.

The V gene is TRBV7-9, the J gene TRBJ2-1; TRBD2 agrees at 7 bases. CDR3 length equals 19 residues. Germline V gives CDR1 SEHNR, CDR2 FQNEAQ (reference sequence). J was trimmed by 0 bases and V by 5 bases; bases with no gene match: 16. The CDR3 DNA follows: TGTGCCAGCAGCGCGGGGGACTTATCCGTAGTAAGCTCCTACAATGAGCAGTTCTTC. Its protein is CASSAGDLSVVSSYNEQFF.

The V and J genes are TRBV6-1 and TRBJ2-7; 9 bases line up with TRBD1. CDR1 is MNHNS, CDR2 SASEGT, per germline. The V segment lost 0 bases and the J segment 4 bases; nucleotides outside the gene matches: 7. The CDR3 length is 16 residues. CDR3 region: CASSEALGQGRYEQYF. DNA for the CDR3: TGTGCCAGCAGTGAAGCGCTGGGACAGGGAAGGTACGAGCAGTACTTC.